Reported below is one T cell receptor beta chain. Antigen specificity is unknown. CDR1 SGHVS and CDR2 FNYEAQ come from the germline V gene. V lost 5 bases and J 7 bases, leaving 15 bases between the germline ends. There are 14 residues in the CDR3. The sample is drawn from a study of CD8+ T cells in alopecia areata. Peripheral blood and lesional scalp punch biopsies came from alopecia areata patients. Sorting from PBMCs produced CD4+ and CD8+ T cells. After isolation, RNA underwent reverse transcription to generate cDNA as the sequencing template. Libraries were prepared by immunoSEQ multiplex PCR; TCRdb keeps only in-frame clonotypes and omits some of them. The table lists under 40,000 clones, 55% of them singletons. Study-level findings and limits: Lesional scalp, notably in alopecia totalis/universalis, had clonality above that of normal scalp. Scalp samples also yield sequences of resident alphabeta T cells from normal skin.

The TCR comes from a human donor with alopecia areata. The rearrangement uses TRBV7-6 and TRBJ2-1, with TRBD1 as a possible D gene (7 bases). The sequencing sample was made of NKG2D-high CD8+ T cells sorted from blood. CDR3 DNA: TGTGCCAGCAGCCCACGGACAGGAGGGAATGAGCAGTTCTTC. This sequence encodes CASSPRTGGNEQFF.